A single sample gave rise to the 27 T cell receptor beta chains below, sequenced in a study of T cell repertoires in aging, cancer and after chemotherapy. The template was genomic DNA from peripheral blood, not RNA. TRB rearrangements spanning V, D and J were amplified using mixed TRB-A/B primers. TCRdb re-derived calls from the multiplex PCR reads in MiXCR, one entry per CDR3 protein. The table includes about 4,300 distinct CDR3 sequences, around 27% detected once. The sequenced material came from blood. The receptors were sampled from a human donor in good health.

V usage is TRBV12-3 or TRBV12-4 and J usage is TRBJ2-2; a weak D match, TRBD2 (5 bases). V gave up 5 bases and J gave up 4 bases, with 14 bases separating them. The CDR3 totals 15 residues. For the CDR3, the DNA is TGTGCCAGCAGTCGACCGGGAAAAAGCACCGGGGAGCTGTTTTTT. Protein sequence: CASSRPGKSTGELFF.

This chain joins TRBV5-5 and TRBJ2-6, with unresolved D. Germline V lookup: CDR1 SGHKS, CDR2 YYEKEE (reference sequence). This CDR3 contains 15 residues. Trimming stripped 0 bases from V and 0 bases from J, with 4 bases between. The CDR3 protein is CASSLDLSGANVLTF. The CDR3 coding sequence is TGTGCCAGCAGCTTGGACCTCTCTGGGGCCAACGTCCTGACTTTC.

This clonotype was detected only a few times. The chain recombines TRBV24-1 with TRBJ1-5; 7 nucleotides line up with TRBD1. V shed 4 bases, J shed 6 bases, and the junction held 8 bases outside the gene matches. The CDR3 contains 15 residues. The germline gives CDR1 KGHDR, CDR2 SFDVKD. The CDR3 bases are TGTGCCACCAGTGACCCCCGACAGGGCGGTCAGCCCCAGCATTTT. It is translated as CATSDPRQGGQPQHF.

This sequence joins TRBV5-1 and TRBJ2-7; 11 bases agree with TRBD2. V shed 3 bases and J 7 bases; nucleotides not matched to a gene: 6. Germline values: CDR1 SGHRS, CDR2 YFSETQ. The CDR3 totals 14 residues. The CDR3 sequence is CASSWSLAGGEQYF. In nucleotides, the CDR3 is TGCGCCAGCAGCTGGTCCCTAGCGGGAGGTGAGCAGTACTTC.

The V gene is TRBV7-2, the J gene TRBJ2-3, with D possibly being TRBD1 (5 bases). CDR3 length: 16 amino acids. V was cut by 0 bases and J by 7 bases, with 17 bases left in between. CDR1 is SGHTA and CDR2 is FQGNSA in the germline V gene. The CDR3 DNA reads TGTGCCAGCAGCTTAGCGGGCAACAGGCAAACACATACGCAGTATTTT. It specifies CASSLAGNRQTHTQYF. The entire variable domain, with the rest obtained from reference TRBV7-2 and TRBJ2-3, is as follows: GAGVSQSPSNKVTEKGKDVELRCDPISGHTALYWYRQSLGQGLEFLIYFQGNSAPDKSGLPSDRFSAERTGGSVSTLTIQRTQQEDSAVYLCASSLAGNRQTHTQYFGPGTRLTVL.

The chain recombines TRBV5-6 with TRBJ1-2; D remains ambiguous. V was trimmed by 1 base and J by 0 bases, leaving 10 bases between them. The CDR3 is 15 residues long. CDR1 SGHDT and CDR2 YYEEEE come from the germline V gene. The CDR3 is CASSLRDGANYGYTF. The CDR3, as DNA: TGTGCCAGCAGCTTGAGGGATGGGGCTAACTATGGCTACACCTTC.

The chain links TRBV4-1 to TRBJ2-1; maybe TRBD2 (7 bases). This CDR3 region has 16 residues. CDR1 is MGHRA and CDR2 is YSYEKL in the germline V gene. With 4 bases removed from V and 8 bases from J, the gap between germline ends came to 21 bases. The CDR3 DNA reads as TGCGCCAGCAGCCCCTCGGGGGCGGGAGTTCGAGATGAGCAGTTCTTC. Its translation: CASSPSGAGVRDEQFF.

In this sample, this clonotype turned up once. The chain combines TRBV5-1 with TRBJ1-4; maybe TRBD1 (5 bases). The germline V and J ends were trimmed by 3 bases and 4 bases, with 16 bases remaining between them. This CDR3 has 16 amino acids. Germline loops: CDR1 SGHRS, CDR2 YFSETQ. The CDR3 is CASSSDNGGGNEKLFF. The CDR3 DNA reads TGCGCCAGCAGCTCAGACAATGGGGGGGGTAATGAAAAACTGTTTTTT.

This clonotype came up a few times. CDR3 DNA: TGTGCCAGCAGCAATGAACAGGGACTCAGGGAAAAACTGTTTTTT. This encodes CASSNEQGLREKLFF. The J gene is TRBJ1-4, the V gene TRBV11-2; tentatively, D is TRBD1 (6 bases). The V and J ends lost 5 bases and 8 bases respectively, with 18 bases between them. Germline lookup yields CDR1 SGHAT and CDR2 FQNNGV. This CDR3 comprises 15 residues.

This clonotype has a handful of counts. This chain links TRBV24-1 with TRBJ2-7; 8 positions match TRBD1. The CDR3 spans 14 residues. CDR1 and CDR2 (germline): KGHDR, SFDVKD. The V segment lost 2 bases and the J segment 5 bases; nucleotides outside the gene matches: 4. The CDR3 spells CATSDSGQGHEQYF. In nucleotides, the CDR3 is TGTGCCACCAGTGATTCAGGACAGGGCCACGAGCAGTACTTC.

Concerning this clonotype itself: This sequence may be a read error, since a much larger clone differs from it by one base. The gene calls are TRBV27 and TRBJ1-5; D gene ambiguous. Germline V gene data show CDR1 as MNHEY and CDR2 as SMNVEV (reference sequence). The CDR3 consists of 14 residues. The V end lost 3 bases, the J end lost 4 bases, and 10 bases lay between the germline ends. The CDR3 nucleotides read TGTGCCAGCAGTTTGGGGATAGATAATCAGCCCCAGCATTTT. Its protein product is CASSLGIDNQPQHF.

The rearrangement joins TRBV7-9 to TRBJ2-3; D might be TRBD2 (6 bases). In germline, CDR1 is SEHNR, CDR2 FQNEAQ (reference sequence). The CDR3 runs to 15 residues. The V and J ends lost 5 bases and 4 bases respectively, with 16 bases between them. DNA for the CDR3: TGTGCCAGCAGCACGCGGGCGGGCGGGGCAGATACGCAGTATTTT. Translated: CASSTRAGGADTQYF.

This clonotype was counted only a few times. The genes are TRBV20-1 and TRBJ2-7, with D maybe TRBD1 (6 bases). This CDR3 comprises 15 residues. V lost 0 bases and J 6 bases, leaving 18 bases between the germline ends. Germline-derived CDR1 and CDR2 are DFQATT and SNEGSKA (reference sequence). CDR3 DNA sequence: TGCAGTGCTAGAGATCCGGACAGATACAAATCCGAGCAGTACTTC. Encoded protein: CSARDPDRYKSEQYF.

This clonotype is categorized as medium-sized. The genes are TRBV18 and TRBJ2-7; TRBD1 or TRBD2 may be the D gene (5 bases each). Between the trimmed V and J ends, which lost 5 bases and 6 bases, there was a span of 17 bases. The CDR3 covers 14 residues. The germline gives CDR1 KGHSH, CDR2 LQKENI. Here the CDR3 reads CASSDRQAGGEQYF. CDR3 DNA: TGTGCCAGCTCAGATAGGCAGGCTGGGGGCGAGCAGTACTTC. The variable domain in full, with the rest retrieved from reference TRBV18 and TRBJ2-7, is NAGVMQNPRHLVRRRGQEARLRCSPMKGHSHVYWYRQLPEEGLKFMVYLQKENIIDESGMPKERFSAEFPKEGPSILRIQQVVRGDSAAYFCASSDRQAGGEQYFGPGTRLTVT.

A word on this clonotype: This sequence may be a read error, since a much larger clone differs from it by one base. The chain is built from TRBV19 and TRBJ1-5; D is possibly TRBD1 (5 bases). The CDR3 loop spans 15 amino acids. Trimming removed 7 bases from V and 0 bases from J, with 13 bases in between. From germline, CDR1 is LNHDA and CDR2 SQIVND (reference sequence). CDR3 sequence reads: CASTQDIHSNQPQHF. CDR3 nucleotide sequence: TGTGCCAGTACCCAGGACATTCATAGCAATCAGCCCCAGCATTTT.

The J gene is TRBJ2-3, the V gene TRBV20-1; 13 positions agree with TRBD2. Germline values: CDR1 DFQATT, CDR2 SNEGSKA (reference sequence). The CDR3 covers 16 residues. V was clipped by 4 bases and J by 1 base; unmatched bases: 5. The chain's CDR3 is CSANPGLAGGTDTQYF. The CDR3 DNA is TGCAGTGCTAACCCCGGACTAGCGGGAGGCACAGATACGCAGTATTTT.

This clonotype was recorded a few times. CDR3 nucleotide sequence: TGTGCCAGCAGCTCGGGGGCTAGCGGGAGATACACAGATACGCAGTATTTT. It specifies CASSSGASGRYTDTQYF. The gene calls are TRBV5-5 and TRBJ2-3; 10 nucleotides match TRBD2. The CDR3 loop spans 17 amino acids. From germline, CDR1 is SGHKS and CDR2 YYEKEE (reference sequence). V gave up 3 bases and J gave up 2 bases; unmatched junction bases: 9. The whole variable domain, filled in from reference TRBV5-5 and TRBJ2-3, reads DAGVTQSPTHLIKTRGQQVTLRCSPISGHKSVSWYQQVLGQGPQFIFQYYEKEERGRGNFPDRFSARQFPNYSSELNVNALLLGDSALYLCASSSGASGRYTDTQYFGPGTRLTVL.

The chain uses TRBV7-2 and TRBJ1-4; no clear D. Germline V gene lookup returns CDR1 SGHTA and CDR2 FQGNSA. With 3 bases removed from V and 8 bases from J, the gap between germline ends came to 10 bases. The CDR3 is made up of 13 amino acids. CDR3 sequence reads: CASSFGPSEKLFF. CDR3 nucleotide sequence: TGTGCCAGCAGCTTTGGACCTAGCGAAAAACTGTTTTTT.

The chain has TRBV11-2 and TRBJ2-7, with 8 bases that match TRBD2. Germline CDR1 is SGHAT and CDR2 is FQNNGV. The CDR3 covers 16 residues. The V segment lost 1 base and the J segment 3 bases; nucleotides outside the gene matches: 8. Here the CDR3 DNA reads TGTGCCAGCAGCTTAGTCACAGCGGGAGCCTTCTACGAGCAGTACTTC. It codes for CASSLVTAGAFYEQYF.

The genes are TRBV12-3 or TRBV12-4 and TRBJ2-6; a weak D match, TRBD2 (5 bases). Deletions cut 3 bases from V and 0 bases from J, with 15 bases between. The CDR3 is 18 amino acids. CDR3 residues: CASSFAPGVASGANVLTF. CDR3 in DNA: TGTGCCAGCAGTTTTGCCCCCGGGGTCGCCTCTGGGGCCAACGTCCTGACTTTC.

The chain carries TRBV7-2 and TRBJ2-3, with D unresolved. This CDR3 comprises 12 residues. Germline lookup yields CDR1 SGHTA and CDR2 FQGNSA. The germline V and J ends were trimmed by 1 base and 5 bases, with 4 bases remaining between them. This chain's CDR3 is CASSLGRDTQYF. CDR3 DNA sequence: TGTGCCAGCAGCTTAGGGAGAGATACGCAGTATTTT.

The chain combines TRBV6-1 with TRBJ2-7, with D possibly matching TRBD1 (6 bases). The CDR3 is 17 residues long. Germline V gene lookup returns CDR1 MNHNS and CDR2 SASEGT. V was clipped by 2 bases and J by 3 bases, with 20 bases between them. CDR3 sequence reads: CASSEPGGTGQGYEQYF. CDR3 nucleotides: TGTGCCAGCAGTGAACCAGGAGGAACGGGACAAGGCTACGAGCAGTACTTC.

This clonotype showed up just a few times. The rearrangement uses TRBV19 and TRBJ1-1; D is perhaps TRBD1 (6 bases). This CDR3 spans 16 amino acids. The V end lost 5 bases, the J end lost 0 bases, and 16 bases lay between the germline ends. The germline V gene encodes CDR1 LNHDA and CDR2 SQIVND (reference sequence). The CDR3 loop is CASSPRGGAVNTEAFF. DNA for the CDR3: TGTGCCAGTAGTCCCCGCGGGGGGGCCGTGAACACTGAAGCTTTCTTT.

The chain combines TRBV5-6 with TRBJ2-1; weak D call: TRBD2 (6 bases). The CDR3 consists of 16 residues. CDR1 is SGHDT and CDR2 is YYEEEE in the germline V gene. V was clipped by 4 bases and J by 4 bases, with 18 bases between them. CDR3 sequence: CASSASRGGIYNEQFF. The CDR3 nucleotides are TGTGCCAGCAGCGCATCGCGGGGCGGAATATACAATGAGCAGTTCTTC.

The chain combines TRBV18 with TRBJ1-3; D not certain. V gave up 4 bases and J gave up 0 bases, with 13 bases separating them. This CDR3 spans 16 amino acids. Germline CDR1 and CDR2: KGHSH and LQKENI. In DNA form, the CDR3 reads TGTGCCAGCTCACTCCGTACCGATGTCTCTGGAAACACCATATATTTT. Its protein is CASSLRTDVSGNTIYF.

In this sample, this clonotype turned up a few times. This sequence joins TRBV10-3 and TRBJ2-1; 11 nucleotides agree with TRBD1. The V and J ends lost 2 bases and 8 bases, in that order; junction bases with no gene match: 5. The CDR3 has 15 residues. The germline V gene has CDR1 ENHRY and CDR2 SYGVKD. The CDR3 protein is CAISEPRDRGYEQFF. In DNA, the CDR3 is TGTGCCATCAGTGAGCCCCGGGACAGGGGGTATGAGCAGTTCTTC.

The rearrangement links TRBV7-2 to TRBJ2-7; 9 nucleotides align to TRBD2. Germline lookup yields CDR1 SGHTA and CDR2 FQGNSA. The length of the CDR3 is 17 residues. Unmatched junction bases numbered 8, after V lost 1 base and J lost 1 base. Here the CDR3 reads CASSLESQREASYEQYF. For the CDR3, the DNA is TGTGCCAGCAGCTTAGAGTCTCAGCGGGAGGCATCCTACGAGCAGTACTTC.